Listed here are 32 T cell receptor beta chains from one sample, sequenced in a study of blood T cell repertoires in COVID-19. Data came from immunoSEQ multiplex PCR; TCRdb stores just in-frame clones and leaves some out. The sample contains 150,000 to 200,000 clones, roughly 84% of which appear only once. The sequenced sample was peripheral blood. These TCRs come from a human donor with acute or convalescent COVID-19. The donor label of this sample is uncertain.

The chain uses TRBV6-5 and TRBJ2-1; D remains unclear. The V end lost 5 bases, the J end lost 3 bases, and 8 bases lay between the germline ends. This CDR3 is built from 13 residues. Germline CDR1 MNHEY, CDR2 SVGAGI. As DNA, the CDR3 is TGTGCCAGCAGTCCGGGTCTCTACAATGAGCAGTTCTTC. Its translation: CASSPGLYNEQFF.

The chain is built from TRBV5-6 and TRBJ2-7; D gene uncertain. There are 14 residues in the CDR3. CDR1 and CDR2 (germline): SGHDT, YYEEEE. V was pared by 2 bases and J by 3 bases, with 12 bases between. The CDR3 protein is CASSFEQSLYEQYF. CDR3 coding DNA: TGTGCCAGCAGCTTTGAACAGTCGCTCTACGAGCAGTACTTC.

The J gene is TRBJ2-7, the V gene TRBV2; 7 positions agree with TRBD2. Per germline, CDR1 SNHLY and CDR2 FYNNEI. The V and J ends lost 6 bases and 4 bases, in that order; junction bases with no gene match: 9. The CDR3 runs 14 residues. The CDR3 DNA follows: TGTGCCAGCAGCTCTAATCAGGGACTATACGAGCAGTACTTC. Protein: CASSSNQGLYEQYF.

This clone has only a few counts. V gene TRBV2 combines with J gene TRBJ2-3; TRBD1 is a possible D gene (6 bases). The germline V gene encodes CDR1 SNHLY and CDR2 FYNNEI. V was cut by 6 bases and J by 2 bases, with 15 bases left in between. This CDR3 comprises 15 residues. CDR3 residues: CASSDTTGNTDTQYF. In nucleotides, the CDR3 is TGTGCCAGCAGCGATACGACAGGTAACACAGATACGCAGTATTTT.

This chain uses TRBV5-1 with TRBJ1-1; TRBD1 aligns across 10 bases. This CDR3 contains 15 residues. CDR1 and CDR2 (germline): SGHRS, YFSETQ. V was pared by 4 bases and J by 5 bases, with 8 bases of the junction left unmatched. CDR3 in DNA: TGCGCCAGCAGCCTGACAGGGGGCCAGGAGACTGAAGCTTTCTTT. It specifies CASSLTGGQETEAFF.

This clone was seen a single time. The genes are TRBV7-2 and TRBJ2-2, with 11 bases that match TRBD2. The V segment lost 1 base and the J segment 4 bases; nucleotides outside the gene matches: 5. Germline V gene sequence: CDR1 SGHTA, CDR2 FQGNSA. The CDR3 length is 17 residues. The CDR3 spells CASSLVGLAGGTGELFF. DNA for the CDR3: TGTGCCAGCAGCTTAGTTGGGCTAGCGGGGGGCACCGGGGAGCTGTTTTTT.

This chain joins TRBV15 and TRBJ2-7, with 13 bases identical to TRBD2. CDR1 and CDR2 (germline): LNHNV, YYDKDF (reference sequence). The CDR3 is made up of 15 amino acids. V shed 6 bases and J 4 bases; nucleotides not matched to a gene: 6. CDR3 nucleotides: TGTGCCACCAGTCCGGGACTAGCGGGATTTTACGAGCAGTACTTC. This gives the protein CATSPGLAGFYEQYF.

The chain has TRBV19 and TRBJ1-5; D is possibly TRBD1 (6 bases). The CDR3 runs 16 residues. Trimming shortened V by 3 bases and J by 5 bases, and 17 bases separated the two germline ends. CDR1 and CDR2 from the germline V gene are LNHDA and SQIVND (reference sequence). Here the CDR3 reads CASSMRTGLGDQPQHF. CDR3 coding DNA: TGTGCCAGTAGTATGCGTACAGGGCTTGGGGATCAGCCCCAGCATTTT.

The rearrangement links TRBV5-1 to TRBJ2-3; the D gene is possibly TRBD1 (6 bases). Deletions cut 4 bases from V and 4 bases from J, with 13 bases between. The CDR3 loop spans 14 amino acids. CDR1 is SGHRS, CDR2 YFSETQ, per germline. CDR3 DNA sequence: TGCGCCAGCAGCGTGGACAGACACCCAGATACGCAGTATTTT. It specifies CASSVDRHPDTQYF.

V and J are TRBV28 and TRBJ1-2; perhaps TRBD1 as D (6 bases). From germline, CDR1 is MDHEN and CDR2 SYDVKM. The CDR3 spans 13 residues. Trimming shortened V by 8 bases and J by 3 bases, and 13 bases separated the two germline ends. CDR3 residues: CASETGRYYGYTF. CDR3 nucleotides: TGTGCCAGCGAAACAGGGCGATACTATGGCTACACCTTC.

A few counts support this clone. The gene calls are TRBV5-8 and TRBJ1-5, with a possible D match to TRBD1 (6 bases). CDR1 is SGHTS, CDR2 YDEGEE, per germline. Trimming took 5 bases from V and 4 from J, leaving 16 bases between them. This CDR3 has 15 amino acids. Here the CDR3 reads CASRTGGQRNQPQHF. CDR3 DNA: TGTGCCAGCAGGACTGGGGGACAACGGAATCAGCCCCAGCATTTT.

This clone showed up just a few times. Here the CDR3 reads CASSADTLPYNEQFF. As DNA, the CDR3 is TGTGCCAGCAGCGCCGACACCCTCCCCTACAATGAGCAGTTCTTC. The chain uses TRBV9 and TRBJ2-1; D remains unclear. CDR1 is SGDLS, CDR2 YYNGEE, per germline. V dropped 3 bases and J dropped 2 bases, with 12 bases sitting between them. The CDR3 is made up of 15 amino acids.

This clone was observed a single time. This rearrangement joins TRBV2 to TRBJ1-1, with no clear D. Germline CDR1 and CDR2: SNHLY and FYNNEI. Trimming left V 4 bases short and J 5 bases short, with 8 bases between. The CDR3 spans 12 residues. CDR3 coding DNA: TGTGCCAGCAGTGTAACGGGAACTGAAGCTTTCTTT. Residues: CASSVTGTEAFF.

The CDR3 DNA follows: TGTGCCAGCAGTATGACGGTGACTAGCGGCTACGAGCAGTACTTC. The encoded protein is CASSMTVTSGYEQYF. V usage is TRBV5-6 and J usage is TRBJ2-7; 9 bases are a match to TRBD2. This CDR3 is built from 15 residues. Germline lookup yields CDR1 SGHDT and CDR2 YYEEEE. J lost 3 bases, V lost 5 bases, and 9 bases had no gene match.

This chain connects TRBV7-3 to TRBJ1-1, with a weak D call TRBD1 (6 bases). Trimming left V 5 bases short and J 11 bases short, with 15 bases between. CDR3 size: 12 residues. CDR1 is SGHTA, CDR2 FQGTGA, per germline. The CDR3 bases are TGTGCCAGCAGCCCATCACAGGGTAGGGCTTTCTTT. It translates to CASSPSQGRAFF. The entire variable domain, with the rest obtained from reference TRBV7-3 and TRBJ1-1, is as follows: GAGVSQTPSNKVTEKGKYVELRCDPISGHTALYWYRQSLGQGPEFLIYFQGTGAADDSGLPNDRFFAVRPEGSVSTLKIQRTERGDSAVYLCASSPSQGRAFFGQGTRLTVV.

The chain recombines TRBV6-5 with TRBJ2-5, with D possibly being TRBD2 (5 bases). The CDR3 extends over 13 amino acids. Germline V gene sequence: CDR1 MNHEY, CDR2 SVGAGI. Trimming took off 2 bases at V and 4 bases at J, with 8 bases between the two ends. CDR3 sequence reads: CASSYRRGETQYF. The CDR3 nucleotides are TGTGCCAGCAGTTACCGCCGGGGAGAGACCCAGTACTTC.

The chain carries TRBV6-5 and TRBJ2-5; 7 bases are shared with TRBD1. Germline CDR1 MNHEY, CDR2 SVGAGI. Trimming took 7 bases from V and 4 from J; bases not matched to a gene: 3. This CDR3 comprises 12 residues. CDR3 residues: CASKAGGETQYF. The DNA for the CDR3 is TGTGCCAGCAAGGCAGGGGGAGAGACCCAGTACTTC.

The chain has TRBV3-1 (or the pseudogene TRBV3-2) and TRBJ2-5, with TRBD2 matching 11 bases. The ends lost 6 bases at V and 2 bases at J; junction bases unmatched: 5. Germline V gives CDR1 LGHDT, CDR2 YNNKEL (reference sequence). The CDR3 runs to 15 residues. The CDR3 spells CASRRTSGPQETQYF. CDR3 sequence (DNA): TGTGCCAGCAGAAGGACTAGCGGGCCTCAAGAGACCCAGTACTTC.

This chain joins TRBV7-8 and TRBJ2-5, with TRBD2 identical over 16 bases. V shed 6 bases and J 5 bases; nucleotides not matched to a gene: 9. This CDR3 region has 17 residues. Germline CDR1 and CDR2: SGHVS and FQNEAQ. In nucleotides, the CDR3 is TGTGCCAGCAGACCGGGACTAGCGGGGGGGCCGGGTGAGACCCAGTACTTC. The encoded protein is CASRPGLAGGPGETQYF.

The chain carries TRBV10-3 and TRBJ1-4, with 12 bases lining up with TRBD1. Per the germline V gene, CDR1 is ENHRY and CDR2 is SYGVKD. The CDR3 spans 15 residues. The V and J ends lost 6 bases and 8 bases, in that order; junction bases with no gene match: 7. The CDR3 loop reads CAISLGTGGGEKLFF. The CDR3, as DNA: TGTGCCATCAGCCTGGGGACAGGGGGCGGGGAAAAACTGTTTTTT.

This chain joins TRBV5-6 and TRBJ2-7, with 9 positions matching TRBD1. Trimming cost V 4 bases and J 5 bases; bases outside gene matches: 7. Germline V gene lookup returns CDR1 SGHDT and CDR2 YYEEEE. This CDR3 has 14 amino acids. CDR3 in amino acids: CASSRGTGTHEQYF. CDR3 in DNA: TGTGCCAGCAGCCGCGGGACAGGGACCCACGAGCAGTACTTC.

This clone was seen a few times. The chain recombines TRBV19 with TRBJ1-2; D is unresolved. Trimming took 8 bases from V and 7 from J, leaving 17 bases between them. CDR1 is LNHDA, CDR2 SQIVND, per germline (reference sequence). The CDR3 is 13 residues long. CDR3 amino acids: CASSASGRGGYTF. The CDR3 DNA reads as TGTGCCAGTTCTGCTAGTGGGCGGGGTGGCTACACCTTC.

This chain links TRBV19 with TRBJ2-7; 8 nucleotides align to TRBD1. In germline, CDR1 is LNHDA, CDR2 SQIVND (reference sequence). J lost 7 bases, V lost 5 bases, and 22 bases had no gene match. CDR3 length equals 18 residues. As DNA, the CDR3 is TGTGCCAGTAGTCCTTGGGGGACAGGCCAGAGACAAGTGGGGGAGCAGTACTTC. This gives the protein CASSPWGTGQRQVGEQYF.

This clone was seen only once. The rearrangement links TRBV11-3 to TRBJ2-2; TRBD2 is a possible D gene (5 bases). CDR3 length equals 15 residues. Trimming removed 3 bases at V and 5 bases at J, with 13 bases between. The V gene's germline CDR1 is SGHNT and CDR2 YENEEA. The CDR3 region is CASSFTSISTGELFF. The CDR3 bases are TGTGCCAGCAGCTTCACTAGTATTTCGACCGGGGAGCTGTTTTTT. The variable domain in full, with the rest retrieved from reference TRBV11-3 and TRBJ2-2, is EAGVVQSPRYKIIEKKQPVAFWCNPISGHNTLYWYLQNLGQGPELLIRYENEEAVDDSQLPKDRFSAERLKGVDSTLKIQPAELGDSAVYLCASSFTSISTGELFFGEGSRLTVL.

This clone was observed a single time. The chain uses TRBV28 and TRBJ1-2; D is unresolved. The CDR3 runs 12 residues. Trimming shortened V by 3 bases and J by 8 bases, and 10 bases separated the two germline ends. Germline lookup yields CDR1 MDHEN and CDR2 SYDVKM. The CDR3 region is CASSLSGWGYTF. Written as DNA, the CDR3 is TGTGCCAGCAGTTTGTCCGGGTGGGGCTACACCTTC.

The chain carries TRBV29-1 and TRBJ1-4; 7 positions agree with TRBD1. The CDR3 covers 13 residues. Losses at the gene ends were 4 bases for V and 8 bases for J; bases not matched to a gene: 7. Germline loops: CDR1 SQVTM, CDR2 ANQGSEA. CDR3 in DNA: TGCAGCGTTGCCACAGGGGTCGTGGAAAAACTGTTTTTT. Protein product: CSVATGVVEKLFF.

The chain links TRBV6-6 to TRBJ2-1; the D is unclear. V was trimmed by 0 bases and J by 4 bases, leaving 7 bases between them. CDR1 and CDR2 (germline): MNHNY, SVGAGI (reference sequence). CDR3 size: 14 residues. The CDR3 nucleotides read TGTGCCAGCAGTTACTCGGCCGGGTACAATGAGCAGTTCTTC. This codes for CASSYSAGYNEQFF.

The rearrangement uses TRBV28 and TRBJ2-1; no firm D call. Germline CDR1 reads MDHEN; CDR2 reads SYDVKM. The CDR3 is 13 residues long. Trimming stripped 3 bases from V and 0 bases from J, with 3 bases between. CDR3 bases: TGTGCCAGCAGTTTCGGCTCCTACAATGAGCAGTTCTTC. It is translated as CASSFGSYNEQFF.

The rearrangement joins TRBV3-1 (or the pseudogene TRBV3-2) to TRBJ1-1; maybe TRBD1 (6 bases). The CDR3 consists of 15 residues. Germline V gives CDR1 LGHDT, CDR2 YNNKEL (reference sequence). Trimming shortened V by 2 bases and J by 0 bases, and 10 bases separated the two germline ends. This chain's CDR3 is CASSQQDSLNTEAFF. The CDR3 region has the DNA TGTGCCAGCAGCCAACAGGACAGTTTGAACACTGAAGCTTTCTTT.

This chain links TRBV5-1 with TRBJ2-3; 12 nucleotides match TRBD2. CDR3 length: 15 residues. Germline V gene sequence: CDR1 SGHRS, CDR2 YFSETQ. The trim removed 3 bases at V and 4 bases at J, leaving 3 bases unmatched. CDR3 protein: CASSSGTSGPDTQYF. The CDR3 DNA follows: TGCGCCAGCAGCTCCGGGACTAGCGGGCCAGATACGCAGTATTTT.

The chain carries TRBV7-2 and TRBJ1-2; 7 positions match TRBD1. The J segment lost 4 bases and the V segment lost 5 bases, leaving 7 bases of the junction unmatched. Germline lookup yields CDR1 SGHTA and CDR2 FQGNSA. This CDR3 is 14 amino acids long. CDR3 in DNA: TGTGCCAGCAGCGGTACGACAGGGTCCTATGGCTACACCTTC. Protein: CASSGTTGSYGYTF.

The rearrangement uses TRBV5-1 and TRBJ2-2; 10 bases align to TRBD2. The CDR3 is 13 residues long. After removal of 5 bases from V and 5 bases from J, the junction contained 0 bases not matched to a gene. The germline V gene has CDR1 SGHRS and CDR2 YFSETQ. The CDR3 region is CASRLAGTGELFF. For the CDR3, the DNA is TGCGCCAGCAGACTAGCGGGGACCGGGGAGCTGTTTTTT. The variable domain in full, with the rest retrieved from reference TRBV5-1 and TRBJ2-2, is KAGVTQTPRYLIKTRGQQVTLSCSPISGHRSVSWYQQTPGQGLQFLFEYFSETQRNKGNFPGRFSGRQFSNSRSEMNVSTLELGDSALYLCASRLAGTGELFFGEGSRLTVL.